This T cell receptor (beta chain) was retrieved from a study of monozygotic twins with inflammatory bowel disease. There were around 3.5 ug of total RNA used for each TCR library. For each CDR3 protein, TCRdb gives one entry from its re-call of the 5' RACE reads, without DNA. Its table lists around 450,000 distinct CDR3 sequences. Whole-study results and caveats: Clonotype overlap with others was lower in IBD patients than in healthy twins, a difference that was greatest with disease activity. TCRbeta diversity (inverse Simpson) was lower in IBD patients than in healthy co-twins.

Looked up from germline, CDR1 is MNHEY and CDR2 is SMNVEV (reference sequence). The CDR3 runs 16 residues. As regards this clonotype: What it recognizes is unknown.

The source is a human donor with ulcerative colitis or Crohn's disease, or a healthy co-twin of an affected twin (not recorded which). The sequenced material came from blood. V usage is TRBV27 and J usage is TRBJ2-1; no DNA is available, so the TRBD1 call from TCRdb remains unchecked. The CDR3 sequence: CASSLSFNPGVGEQFF.